Each of the 32 T cell receptor beta chains below was sequenced from the same sample in a study of identical twins. TCRdb reanalysed the 5' RACE reads using MiXCR and keeps one entry per CDR3 protein. The sample lists about 1.7 million distinct CDR3 sequences, around a third occurring once. The sample consisted of cord blood. Receptor source: a newborn girl in good health.

This clonotype appeared a few times. The chain has TRBV3-1 and TRBJ1-1; D remains ambiguous. Trimming took 4 bases from V and 4 from J, leaving 10 bases between them. The CDR3 covers 13 residues. The V gene's germline CDR1 is LGHDT and CDR2 YNNKEL (reference sequence). In nucleotides, the CDR3 is TGTGCCAGCAGCCCGGCTCGGACCACTGAAGCTTTCTTT. Amino acids: CASSPARTTEAFF. The full variable domain, in which reference TRBV3-1 and TRBJ1-1 provide the parts outside the CDR3, is DTAVSQTPKYLVTQMGNDKSIKCEQNLGHDTMYWYKQDSKKFLKIMFSYNNKELIINETVPNRFSPKSPDKAHLNLHINSLELGDSAVYFCASSPARTTEAFFGQGTRLTVV.

This clonotype was recorded a few times. The V and J genes are TRBV11-2 and TRBJ1-1; D unresolved. The CDR3 sequence is 15 residues long. Germline V gene sequence: CDR1 SGHAT, CDR2 FQNNGV. V dropped 3 bases and J dropped 8 bases, with 19 bases sitting between them. CDR3 sequence: CASSLGGGRWIEAFF. The CDR3 DNA reads TGTGCCAGCAGCTTGGGTGGAGGTCGGTGGATCGAAGCTTTCTTT.

This clonotype appeared many times. The chain couples TRBV12-3 or TRBV12-4 to TRBJ2-7; 8 bases agree with TRBD1. J gave up 4 bases and V 6 bases, and 11 bases lay outside the gene matches. This CDR3 has 15 residues. The CDR3 bases are TGTGCCAGCAGCCGGATACAGGGGGTGTTGTACGAGCAGTACTTC. Its protein is CASSRIQGVLYEQYF.

The chain recombines TRBV10-3 with TRBJ2-7; perhaps TRBD1 as D (6 bases). There are 15 residues in the CDR3. Germline V gives CDR1 ENHRY, CDR2 SYGVKD. Trimming took 4 bases from V and 1 from J, leaving 14 bases between them. The DNA for the CDR3 is TGTGCCATCAGTGTCTCAGGGCAGGGGTCCTACGAGCAGTACTTC. Its translation is CAISVSGQGSYEQYF.

This clonotype appeared once. V is TRBV27 and J is TRBJ1-5, with D tentatively TRBD1 (5 bases). The CDR3 covers 20 residues. The V and J ends lost 3 bases and 3 bases respectively, with 27 bases between them. The V gene's germline CDR1 is MNHEY and CDR2 SMNVEV (reference sequence). The CDR3 loop reads CASSFRYPRGAGRSNQPQHF. The CDR3 DNA sequence: TGTGCCAGCAGTTTTAGGTACCCTAGAGGGGCAGGTAGATCCAATCAGCCCCAGCATTTT.

As concerns this clonotype: A read error may produce the germline difference seen at one junction end. This chain's CDR3 is CAGSQPTSLEQYF. CDR3 nucleotides: TGCGCCGGCAGCCAACCGACTAGCTTAGAGCAGTACTTC. The chain employs TRBV4-1 and TRBJ2-4; TRBD2 matches 7 bases. This CDR3 region has 13 residues. Germline V CDR1 and CDR2: MGHRA, YSYEKL.

This clonotype was recorded a few times. J is TRBJ2-1 and V is TRBV2; perhaps TRBD2 as D (6 bases). V was clipped by 5 bases and J by 3 bases, with 14 bases between them. Germline CDR1 and CDR2: SNHLY and FYNNEI. The CDR3 is 15 residues long. The CDR3 protein is CASSRETSLYNEQFF. The CDR3 coding sequence is TGTGCCAGCAGTCGCGAGACTAGTCTCTACAATGAGCAGTTCTTC.

The table lists this clonotype with a few counts. The gene calls are TRBV27 and TRBJ1-4; tentative D call: TRBD1 (6 bases). The germline gives CDR1 MNHEY, CDR2 SMNVEV (reference sequence). The ends were cut back, 4 bases at V and 5 bases at J, with 14 bases in the middle. The CDR3 runs to 15 residues. The CDR3 protein is CASSSPHTGNEKLFF. The CDR3 region has the DNA TGTGCCAGCAGTTCCCCCCACACAGGGAATGAAAAACTGTTTTTT.

In this sample, this clonotype turned up many times. The chain has TRBV20-1 and TRBJ2-5; 8 bases line up with TRBD1. V shed 8 bases and J 3 bases; nucleotides not matched to a gene: 14. CDR3 length: 15 amino acids. Per the germline V gene, CDR1 is DFQATT and CDR2 is SNEGSKA (reference sequence). The CDR3 DNA follows: TGCAGTACCAGTATGGCAGGGGGCGTTAAAGAGACCCAGTACTTC. Its translation: CSTSMAGGVKETQYF.

The chain has TRBV4-2 and TRBJ2-7; D not resolved. The V gene's germline CDR1 is LGHNA and CDR2 YNFKEQ. This CDR3 region has 15 residues. V lost 0 bases and J 6 bases, leaving 15 bases between the germline ends. The CDR3 spells CASSQDEDSLAEQYF. The CDR3 region has the DNA TGTGCCAGCAGCCAAGACGAGGATAGCTTAGCCGAGCAGTACTTC.

In this sample, this clonotype turned up a few times. The chain combines TRBV5-1 with TRBJ2-1, with a possible D match to TRBD2 (6 bases). Germline assignment: CDR1 SGHRS and CDR2 YFSETQ. This CDR3 is built from 15 residues. The V gene lost 5 bases and the J gene lost 3 bases, with 15 bases spanning the gap. The CDR3 sequence is CASRTERTIYNEQFF. The CDR3 DNA is TGCGCCAGCAGGACGGAACGGACTATCTACAATGAGCAGTTCTTC.

The chain employs TRBV6-2 or TRBV6-3 and TRBJ2-4; D is unresolved. The end of the DNA fits TRBJ2-7 better, so the J call may be wrong. The CDR3 has 13 amino acids. Per the germline V gene, CDR1 is MNHEY and CDR2 is SVGEGT. In DNA form, the CDR3 reads TGTGCCAGCAGTTACAATCTGGCAGACGAGCAGTACTTC. Its protein product is CASSYNLADEQYF.

This clonotype was counted only a few times. V is TRBV7-9 and J is TRBJ2-7; a possible D gene is TRBD2 (7 bases). V shed 5 bases and J shed 0 bases, with 17 bases lying between them. In germline, CDR1 is SEHNR, CDR2 FQNEAQ (reference sequence). The CDR3 loop spans 16 amino acids. Written as DNA, the CDR3 is TGTGCCAGCAGCCCTATATGGGGGGGCCACTCCTACGAGCAGTACTTC. Residues: CASSPIWGGHSYEQYF. Drawing the rest from reference TRBV7-9 and TRBJ2-7, the complete variable domain is DTGVSQNPRHKITKRGQNVTFRCDPISEHNRLYWYRQTLGQGPEFLTYFQNEAQLEKSRLLSDRFSAERPKGSFSTLEIQRTEQGDSAMYLCASSPIWGGHSYEQYFGPGTRLTVT.

The chain combines TRBV20-1 with TRBJ2-1; D is uncertain. CDR1 and CDR2 (germline): DFQATT, SNEGSKA (reference sequence). The CDR3 is made up of 11 amino acids. V was pared by 5 bases and J by 15 bases, with 17 bases between. The CDR3 sequence is CSAGNTNSGFF. CDR3 bases: TGCAGTGCTGGCAACACAAACTCGGGGTTCTTC.

V usage is TRBV3-1 and J usage is TRBJ2-5; D unresolved. V was trimmed by 7 bases and J by 4 bases, leaving 13 bases between them. The CDR3 covers 13 residues. The germline gives CDR1 LGHDT, CDR2 YNNKEL (reference sequence). CDR3 amino acids: CASNRIGGETQYF. CDR3 DNA: TGTGCCAGCAATCGGATAGGTGGAGAGACCCAGTACTTC.

The rearrangement uses TRBV7-9 and TRBJ1-1, with no clear D. The CDR3 extends over 13 amino acids. Germline V gives CDR1 SEHNR, CDR2 FQNEAQ (reference sequence). The V end lost 2 bases, the J end lost 4 bases, and 8 bases lay between the germline ends. CDR3 coding DNA: TGTGCCAGCAGCTTAAGCCGGACCACTGAAGCTTTCTTT. Protein sequence: CASSLSRTTEAFF.

Only a few counts were recorded for this clonotype. This chain connects TRBV2 to TRBJ2-7; TRBD2 aligns across 12 bases. The CDR3 contains 18 residues. Germline CDR1 SNHLY, CDR2 FYNNEI. V shed 2 bases, J shed 0 bases, and the junction held 8 bases outside the gene matches. The CDR3 here is CASSEFLAGGRSSYEQYF. Here the CDR3 DNA reads TGTGCCAGCAGTGAATTTCTAGCGGGGGGGCGAAGCTCCTACGAGCAGTACTTC.

This clonotype has more than one count but fewer than ten. The rearrangement links TRBV10-3 to TRBJ2-2, with TRBD2 matching over 10 bases. V lost 7 bases to trimming and J lost 5 bases; unmatched junction nucleotides: 10. The CDR3 runs to 16 residues. Looked up from germline, CDR1 is ENHRY and CDR2 is SYGVKD. This CDR3 reads CAIKRLAGVETGELFF. In DNA form, the CDR3 reads TGTGCCATCAAAAGGCTAGCGGGAGTCGAGACCGGGGAGCTGTTTTTT.

This rearrangement joins TRBV12-3 or TRBV12-4 to TRBJ2-6, with 9 positions matching TRBD1. The CDR3 covers 15 residues. J was trimmed by 8 bases and V by 6 bases; bases with no gene match: 8. CDR3 protein: CASSSDRGATNVLTF. The CDR3 DNA follows: TGTGCCAGCAGCTCGGACAGGGGAGCAACCAACGTCCTGACTTTC.

This clonotype was observed a few times. The chain uses TRBV29-1 and TRBJ2-1; 7 positions agree with TRBD1. The J call could be wrong; TRBJ2-7 is a better fit for the DNA end. Germline-derived CDR1 and CDR2 are SQVTM and ANQGSEA. The CDR3 spans 14 residues. CDR3 nucleotides: TGCAGCGTTGGAACGGAAGACAGGGACAATGAGCAGTACTTC. This sequence encodes CSVGTEDRDNEQYF.

This sequence joins TRBV4-1 and TRBJ1-2; D possibly corresponds to TRBD1 (5 bases). The CDR3 consists of 17 residues. Germline V lookup: CDR1 MGHRA, CDR2 YSYEKL. The V end was cut by 0 bases, the J end by 2 bases, with 16 bases between. CDR3 nucleotides: TGCGCCAGCAGCCAAGATAGCGGGGTGGGGGGAAACTATGGCTACACCTTC. Translating gives CASSQDSGVGGNYGYTF.

The CDR3 region is CASSHRVSYNEQFF. DNA of the CDR3: TGTGCCAGCAGCCATAGAGTGTCCTACAATGAGCAGTTCTTC. The chain uses TRBV7-9 and TRBJ2-1; unclear D gene. The length of the CDR3 is 14 residues. V shed 5 bases and J shed 1 base, with 9 bases lying between them. Germline-derived CDR1 and CDR2 are SEHNR and FQNEAQ (reference sequence).

The chain carries TRBV5-1 and TRBJ2-1; 12 nucleotides align to TRBD2. CDR1 and CDR2 from the germline V gene are SGHRS and YFSETQ. This CDR3 is built from 17 residues. The V segment lost 0 bases and the J segment 3 bases; nucleotides outside the gene matches: 4. The CDR3 here is CASSLARTSGDYNEQFF. The CDR3 DNA sequence: TGCGCCAGCAGCTTGGCCCGGACTAGCGGGGACTACAATGAGCAGTTCTTC.

The V call is TRBV5-1, the J call TRBJ1-1; no clear D. V lost 0 bases and J lost 5, with 23 bases in between. Germline V gene sequence: CDR1 SGHRS, CDR2 YFSETQ. The CDR3 runs 18 residues. CDR3: CASSLAIGSPDQWTEAFF. The CDR3 DNA follows: TGCGCCAGCAGCTTGGCTATAGGGAGCCCCGATCAGTGGACTGAAGCTTTCTTT.

This clonotype has only a few counts. The gene calls are TRBV29-1 and TRBJ1-2; D possibly corresponds to TRBD1 (6 bases). The CDR3 is 12 amino acids. Trimming removed 3 bases from V and 4 bases from J, with 9 bases in between. Per the germline V gene, CDR1 is SQVTM and CDR2 is ANQGSEA. In DNA form, the CDR3 reads TGCAGCGTTGAGGGACACCCCTATGGCTACACCTTC. It is translated as CSVEGHPYGYTF.

V is TRBV7-2 and J is TRBJ2-1, with 10 bases lining up with TRBD2. V shed 2 bases, J shed 8 bases, and the junction held 6 bases outside the gene matches. The CDR3 has 15 residues. CDR1 SGHTA and CDR2 FQGNSA come from the germline V gene. The CDR3 coding sequence is TGTGCCAGCAGCTTACGTAGCGGGGGGCGGGATGAGCAGTTCTTC. Translating it yields CASSLRSGGRDEQFF.

The chain recombines TRBV25-1 with TRBJ2-3, with 16 bases that match TRBD2. V trimming: 4 bases; J trimming: 0 bases; junction bases outside the gene matches: 13. Germline V lookup: CDR1 MGHDK, CDR2 SYGVNS. The CDR3 is 21 amino acids. The CDR3 loop is CASSGQGTGTSGRESTDTQYF. CDR3 coding DNA: TGTGCCAGCAGTGGTCAGGGGACCGGGACTAGCGGGAGGGAAAGCACAGATACGCAGTATTTT.

This chain uses TRBV5-1 with TRBJ1-1, with no clear D. The CDR3 runs 17 residues. Trimming removed 4 bases from V and 5 bases from J, with 24 bases in between. In germline, CDR1 is SGHRS, CDR2 YFSETQ. CDR3 coding DNA: TGCGCCAGCAGCCCCGCTCGATGGGTGGGAGGGATGACTGAAGCTTTCTTT. It yields the protein CASSPARWVGGMTEAFF.

The CDR3 DNA reads TGTGCCAGCAGCTTGGGCTTCTCCAGAGCCGATACGCAGTATTTT. It translates to CASSLGFSRADTQYF. V and J are TRBV7-2 and TRBJ2-3; D gene ambiguous. Per germline, CDR1 SGHTA and CDR2 FQGNSA. The V gene lost 3 bases and the J gene lost 6 bases, with 16 bases spanning the gap. The CDR3 covers 15 residues.

This clonotype was picked up a small number of times. The chain joins TRBV5-6 to TRBJ1-4, with TRBD1 as a possible D gene (5 bases). Trimming took 3 bases from V and 8 from J, leaving 14 bases between them. This CDR3 is 14 amino acids long. The germline CDR1 and CDR2 sequences are SGHDT and YYEEEE. As DNA, the CDR3 is TGTGCCAGCAGCTCCGGGACCCTGGGGGAAAAACTGTTTTTT. Translation: CASSSGTLGEKLFF. Looking up the rest from reference TRBV5-6 and TRBJ1-4 gives the full variable domain: DAGVTQSPTHLIKTRGQQVTLRCSPKSGHDTVSWYQQALGQGPQFIFQYYEEEERQRGNFPDRFSGHQFPNYSSELNVNALLLGDSALYLCASSSGTLGEKLFFGSGTQLSVL.

This clonotype was counted between two and nine times. The gene calls are TRBV12-3 or TRBV12-4 and TRBJ2-1, with 9 bases matching TRBD2. The CDR3 has 12 amino acids. V shed 5 bases, J shed 10 bases, and the junction held 3 bases outside the gene matches. CDR3 amino acids: CASSTSGGEQFF. CDR3 sequence (DNA): TGTGCCAGCAGTACAAGCGGGGGGGAGCAGTTCTTC.

There are a few counts of this clonotype. V gene TRBV20-1 combines with J gene TRBJ2-7, with a weak D call TRBD1 (6 bases). The V and J ends lost 4 bases and 3 bases respectively, with 19 bases between them. The CDR3 is 15 residues long. The germline gives CDR1 DFQATT, CDR2 SNEGSKA (reference sequence). The CDR3 region has the DNA TGCAGTGCTAAACACAGGGATGAGGTCTTCTACGAGCAGTACTTC. This sequence encodes CSAKHRDEVFYEQYF.